This T cell receptor (beta chain) originates from a study of CD8 T cells in Susac syndrome. The CDR3 length is 14 residues. CDR1 is SGHRS, CDR2 YFSETQ, per germline. J lost 5 bases, V lost 3 bases, and 6 bases had no gene match. A quantity of roughly 0.5 to 1 ug RNA underwent reverse transcription using random hexamers. TCRdb processed the immunoSEQ multiplex PCR reads anew with MiXCR; each CDR3 protein has one entry. The table lists 180,000 or so distinct CDR3 sequences, over 85% of them singletons. The sample was CD4+ T cells from PBMCs. The receptor's source is a human donor in good health. The genes are TRBV5-1 and TRBJ2-3; 7 nucleotides align to TRBD1. This CDR3 reads CASSSGTAVDTQYF. The CDR3 coding sequence is TGCGCCAGCAGCTCCGGGACAGCGGTAGATACGCAGTATTTT.